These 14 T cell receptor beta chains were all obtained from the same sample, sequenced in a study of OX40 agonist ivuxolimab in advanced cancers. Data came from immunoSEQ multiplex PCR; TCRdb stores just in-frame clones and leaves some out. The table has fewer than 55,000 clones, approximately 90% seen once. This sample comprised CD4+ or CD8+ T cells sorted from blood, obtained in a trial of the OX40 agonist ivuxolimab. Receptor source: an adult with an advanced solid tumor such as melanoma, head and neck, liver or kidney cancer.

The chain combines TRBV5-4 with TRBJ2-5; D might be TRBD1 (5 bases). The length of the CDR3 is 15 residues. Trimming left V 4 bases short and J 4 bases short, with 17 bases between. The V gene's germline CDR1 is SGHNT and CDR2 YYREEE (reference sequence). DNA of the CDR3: TGTGCCAGCAGCCCAGGCGGCAGGGATGGAGAGACCCAGTACTTC. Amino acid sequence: CASSPGGRDGETQYF.

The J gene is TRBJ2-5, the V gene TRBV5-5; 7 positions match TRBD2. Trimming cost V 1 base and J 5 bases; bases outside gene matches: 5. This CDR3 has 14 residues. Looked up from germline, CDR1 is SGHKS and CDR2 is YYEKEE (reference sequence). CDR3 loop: CASSLTSDGETQYF. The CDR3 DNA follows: TGTGCCAGCAGCTTGACTAGCGACGGGGAGACCCAGTACTTC.

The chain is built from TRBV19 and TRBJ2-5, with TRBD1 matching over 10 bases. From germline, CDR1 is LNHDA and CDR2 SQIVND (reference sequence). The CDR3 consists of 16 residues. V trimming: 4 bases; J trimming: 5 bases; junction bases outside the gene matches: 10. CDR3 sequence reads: CASSSRDRGARETQYF. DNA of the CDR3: TGTGCCAGTAGTAGCCGGGACAGGGGTGCGCGGGAGACCCAGTACTTC.

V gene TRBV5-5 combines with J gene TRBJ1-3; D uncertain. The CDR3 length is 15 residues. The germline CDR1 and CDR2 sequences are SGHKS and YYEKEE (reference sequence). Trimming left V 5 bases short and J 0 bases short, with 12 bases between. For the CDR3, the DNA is TGTGCCAGCAGTCCTACGGCCGACTCTGGAAACACCATATATTTT. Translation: CASSPTADSGNTIYF.

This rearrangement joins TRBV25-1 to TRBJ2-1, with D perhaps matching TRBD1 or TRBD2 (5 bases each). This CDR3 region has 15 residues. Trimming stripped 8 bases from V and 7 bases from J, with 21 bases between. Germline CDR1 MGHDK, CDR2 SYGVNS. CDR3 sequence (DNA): TGTGCCAGCGAAGGGGACGAGGGAGTAAGTAATGAGCAGTTCTTC. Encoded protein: CASEGDEGVSNEQFF.

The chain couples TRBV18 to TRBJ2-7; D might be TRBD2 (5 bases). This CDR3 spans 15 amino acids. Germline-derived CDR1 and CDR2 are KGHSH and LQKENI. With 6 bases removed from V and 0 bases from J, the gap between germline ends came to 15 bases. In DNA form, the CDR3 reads TGTGCCAGCTCCGCCGCCCAAGGGAGCTCCTACGAGCAGTACTTC. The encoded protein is CASSAAQGSSYEQYF.

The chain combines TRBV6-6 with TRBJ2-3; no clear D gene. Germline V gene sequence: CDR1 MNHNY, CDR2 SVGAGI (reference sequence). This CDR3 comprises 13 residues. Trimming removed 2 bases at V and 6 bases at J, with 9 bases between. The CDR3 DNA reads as TGTGCCAGCAGTTACGGTATCTGGGATACGCAGTATTTT. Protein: CASSYGIWDTQYF.

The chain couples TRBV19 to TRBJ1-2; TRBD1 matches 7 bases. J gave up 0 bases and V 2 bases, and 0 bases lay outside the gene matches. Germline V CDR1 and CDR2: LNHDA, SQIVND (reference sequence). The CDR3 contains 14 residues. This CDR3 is CASSIQGANYGYTF. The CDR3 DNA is TGTGCCAGTAGTATACAGGGGGCTAACTATGGCTACACCTTC.

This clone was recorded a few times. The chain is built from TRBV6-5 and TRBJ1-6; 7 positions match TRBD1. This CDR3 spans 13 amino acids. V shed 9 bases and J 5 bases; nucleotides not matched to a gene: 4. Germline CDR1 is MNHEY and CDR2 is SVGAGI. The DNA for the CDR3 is TGTGCCAGTACCGGGACAGATAATTCACCCCTCCACTTT. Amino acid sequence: CASTGTDNSPLHF.

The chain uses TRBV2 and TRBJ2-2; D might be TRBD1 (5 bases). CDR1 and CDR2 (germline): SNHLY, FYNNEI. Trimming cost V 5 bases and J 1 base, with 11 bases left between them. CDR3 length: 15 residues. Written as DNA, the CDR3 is TGTGCCAGCAGTTTCTCAACAGGGAACACCGGGGAGCTGTTTTTT. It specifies CASSFSTGNTGELFF.

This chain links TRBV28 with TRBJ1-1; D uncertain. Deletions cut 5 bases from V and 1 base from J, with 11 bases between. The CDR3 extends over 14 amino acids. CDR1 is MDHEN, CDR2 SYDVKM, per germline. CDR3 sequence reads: CASSPHVENTEAFF. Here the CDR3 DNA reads TGTGCCAGCAGTCCCCATGTAGAGAACACTGAAGCTTTCTTT.

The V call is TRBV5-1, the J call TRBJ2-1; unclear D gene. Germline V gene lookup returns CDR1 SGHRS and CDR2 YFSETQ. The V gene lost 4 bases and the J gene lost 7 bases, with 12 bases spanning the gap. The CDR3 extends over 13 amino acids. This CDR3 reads CASSLPTANEQFF. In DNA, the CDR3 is TGCGCCAGCAGCCTGCCAACCGCTAATGAGCAGTTCTTC.

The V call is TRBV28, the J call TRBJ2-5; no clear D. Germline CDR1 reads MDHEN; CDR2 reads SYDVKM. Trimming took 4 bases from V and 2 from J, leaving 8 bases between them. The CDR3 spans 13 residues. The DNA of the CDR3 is TGTGCCAGCAGTTCCCCCGGGCAAGAGACCCAGTACTTC. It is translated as CASSSPGQETQYF.

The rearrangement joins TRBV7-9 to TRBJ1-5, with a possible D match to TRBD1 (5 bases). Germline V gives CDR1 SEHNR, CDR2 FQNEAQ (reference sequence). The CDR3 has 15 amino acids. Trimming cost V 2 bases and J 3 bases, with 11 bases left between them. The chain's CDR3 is CASSLSWDPNQPQHF. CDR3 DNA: TGTGCCAGCAGCTTAAGCTGGGACCCCAATCAGCCCCAGCATTTT.